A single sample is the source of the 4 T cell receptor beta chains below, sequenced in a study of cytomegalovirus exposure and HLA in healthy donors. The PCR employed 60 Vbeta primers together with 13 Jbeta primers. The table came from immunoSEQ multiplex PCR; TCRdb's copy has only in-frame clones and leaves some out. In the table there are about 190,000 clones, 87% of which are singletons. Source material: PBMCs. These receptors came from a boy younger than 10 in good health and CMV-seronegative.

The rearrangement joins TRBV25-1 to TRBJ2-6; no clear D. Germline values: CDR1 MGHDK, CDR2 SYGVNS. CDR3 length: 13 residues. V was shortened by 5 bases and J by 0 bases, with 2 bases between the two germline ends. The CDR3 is CASSYSGANVLTF. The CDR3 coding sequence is TGTGCCAGCAGTTACTCTGGGGCCAACGTCCTGACTTTC.

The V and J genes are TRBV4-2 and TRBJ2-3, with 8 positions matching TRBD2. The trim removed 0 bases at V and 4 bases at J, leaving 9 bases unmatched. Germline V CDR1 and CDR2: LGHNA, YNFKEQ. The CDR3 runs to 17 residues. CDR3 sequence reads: CASSQDPTSGAADTQYF. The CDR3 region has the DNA TGTGCCAGCAGCCAAGATCCAACTAGCGGAGCCGCAGATACGCAGTATTTT.

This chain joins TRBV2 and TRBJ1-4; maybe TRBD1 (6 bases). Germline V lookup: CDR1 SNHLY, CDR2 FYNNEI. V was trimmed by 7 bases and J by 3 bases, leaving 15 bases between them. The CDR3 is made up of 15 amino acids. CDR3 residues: CASNRDEPSNEKLFF. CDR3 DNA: TGTGCCAGCAACAGGGACGAGCCGTCTAATGAAAAACTGTTTTTT. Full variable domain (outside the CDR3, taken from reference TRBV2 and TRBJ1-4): EPEVTQTPSHQVTQMGQEVILRCVPISNHLYFYWYRQILGQKVEFLVSFYNNEISEKSEIFDDQFSVERPDGSNFTLKIRSTKLEDSAMYFCASNRDEPSNEKLFFGSGTQLSVL.

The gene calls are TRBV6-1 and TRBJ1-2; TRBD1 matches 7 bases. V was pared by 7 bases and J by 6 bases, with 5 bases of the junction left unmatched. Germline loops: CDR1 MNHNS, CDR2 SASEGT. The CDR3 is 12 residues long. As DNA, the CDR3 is TGTGCCAGCACCATGACAGGGCATGGCTACACCTTC. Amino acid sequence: CASTMTGHGYTF.